Listed below are T cell receptor beta chains from one sample, sequenced in a study of OX40 agonist ivuxolimab in advanced cancers. Produced via immunoSEQ multiplex PCR; TCRdb's table is partial and in-frame only. The sample shows some 77,000 clones, roughly nine tenths of them seen only once. The sequences come from CD4+ or CD8+ T cells sorted from blood, collected in a trial of the OX40 agonist ivuxolimab. The receptors come from an adult with an advanced solid tumor such as melanoma, head and neck, liver or kidney cancer. The CDR3 runs from the conserved cysteine through the conserved F or W. D genes are given only for firm matches. The size field is filled for only some rows; it gives once, few, many or a size class.

NA	TRBV7-2	NA	TRBJ2-6	TGTGCCAGCAGCCAAAGGTACTCTGGGGCCAACGTCCTGACTTTC	CASSQRYSGANVLTF
once	TRBV4-3	TRBD2	TRBJ2-7	TGCGCCAGCAGCCAAGTTGCGGGAGCTTCTTACGAGCAGTACTTC	CASSQVAGASYEQYF
NA	TRBV29-1	NA	TRBJ1-2	TGCAGCGTTGGGGACCGGGACACCTATGGCTACACCTTC	CSVGDRDTYGYTF
NA	TRBV18	TRBD2	TRBJ2-6	TGTGCCAGCTCACCCTCGGTAGCGGGGCTGAGCTCTGGGGCCAACGTCCTGACTTTC	CASSPSVAGLSSGANVLTF
NA	TRBV5-1	NA	TRBJ2-7	TGCGCCAGCAGCTTGAACTTGGGCGCAGGGTGGGAGCAGTACTTC	CASSLNLGAGWEQYF
NA	TRBV7-2	TRBD1	TRBJ2-3	TGTGCCAGCAGCCTCCGACAGGGGGGCACAGATACGCAGTATTTT	CASSLRQGGTDTQYF
NA	TRBV7-6	NA	TRBJ1-4	TGTGCCAGCAGCCTGGGACTGGGGGGTCGACAACTGTTTTTT	CASSLGLGGRQLFF
NA	TRBV5-6	NA	TRBJ2-3	TGTGCCAGCAGCTATGGACCCGTCCCCACAGATACGCAGTATTTT	CASSYGPVPTDTQYF
NA	TRBV28	NA	TRBJ1-4	TGTGCCAGCATCTCTCGACAGTTTTCCCGTGAAAAACTGTTTTTT	CASISRQFSREKLFF
NA	TRBV5-1	TRBD2	TRBJ2-3	TGCGCCAGCAGGGCGAGACTAGCGGGAGAGGCAGATACGCAGTATTTT	CASRARLAGEADTQYF
NA	TRBV11-2	NA	TRBJ2-3	TGTGCCAGCAGCTTATTTCTAGTAGGGGTCGGGAATACGCAGTATTTT	CASSLFLVGVGNTQYF
NA	TRBV5-4	TRBD2	TRBJ2-7	TGTGCCAGCAGTTTAAGCGGGAGAGCCGAGCAGTACTTC	CASSLSGRAEQYF
NA	TRBV7-9	NA	TRBJ2-5	TGTGCCAGCAGCCTCACAGGGATTGTTGAGACCCAGTACTTC	CASSLTGIVETQYF
NA	TRBV6-5	NA	TRBJ2-5	TGTGCCAGCAGGAACGGGGGAAAGACCCAGTACTTC	CASRNGGKTQYF
NA	TRBV27	NA	TRBJ2-1	TGTGCCAGCAGTTATCTGCTAGCCTCCTACAATGAGCAGTTCTTC	CASSYLLASYNEQFF
NA	TRBV15	NA	TRBJ2-7	TGTGCCACCAGCAGAGATTGGGCTAGCGCCTCCTACGAGCAGTACTTC	CATSRDWASASYEQYF
NA	TRBV11-3	NA	TRBJ2-7	TGTGCCAGCAGCTTAAACAGGGTCGAGCAGTACTTC	CASSLNRVEQYF
NA	TRBV7-9	TRBD1	TRBJ2-4	TGTGCCAGCTCCGCGGACAGGGGAAACATTCAGTACTTC	CASSADRGNIQYF
NA	TRBV28	NA	TRBJ1-5	TGTGCCAGCACTCGGGAGCTTAATCAGCCCCAGCATTTT	CASTRELNQPQHF
NA	TRBV5-1	TRBD2	TRBJ2-1	TGCGCCAGCAGCTTGGGCCCTGGGCTAGCGGGAGGTCAACGCTCCTACAATGAGCAGTTCTTC	CASSLGPGLAGGQRSYNEQFF
NA	TRBV19	NA	TRBJ2-5	TGTGCCAGTAGTATGATTGGGCAAGCCGCCCAAGAGACCCAGTACTTC	CASSMIGQAAQETQYF
few	TRBV2	NA	TRBJ1-5	TGTGCCAGCGATGGGGCAGGAAACAATCAGCCCCAGCATTTT	CASDGAGNNQPQHF
few	TRBV18	NA	TRBJ1-2	TGTGCCAGCTCACCACCGTTAGGACGAAACCTCTATGGCTACACCTTC	CASSPPLGRNLYGYTF